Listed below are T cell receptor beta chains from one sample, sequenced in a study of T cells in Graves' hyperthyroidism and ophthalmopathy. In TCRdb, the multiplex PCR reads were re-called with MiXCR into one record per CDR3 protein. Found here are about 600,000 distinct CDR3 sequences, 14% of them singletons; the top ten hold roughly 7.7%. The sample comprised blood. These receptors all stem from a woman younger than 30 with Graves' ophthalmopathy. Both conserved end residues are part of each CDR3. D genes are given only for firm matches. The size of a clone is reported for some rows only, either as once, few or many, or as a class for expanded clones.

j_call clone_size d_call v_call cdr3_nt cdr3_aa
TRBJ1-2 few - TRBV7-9 TGTGCCAGCAGCTCGACCGCCACAGGGAGTCATGGCTACACCTTC CASSSTATGSHGYTF
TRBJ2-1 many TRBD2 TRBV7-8 TGTGCCAGCAGCCCCCGACTAGCGGGAGGCCGGGTCGACAATGAGCAGTTCTTC CASSPRLAGGRVDNEQFF
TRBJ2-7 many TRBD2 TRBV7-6 TGTGCCAGCAGCTCGACCCGGGGCGGGAGGGACTACGAGCAGTACTTC CASSSTRGGRDYEQYF
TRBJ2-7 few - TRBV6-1 TGTGCCAGCAGGAGCCCCACAGGGATAAACGAGCAGTACTTC CASRSPTGINEQYF
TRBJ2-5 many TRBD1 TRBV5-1 TGCGCCAGCAGCTTGTGGGGACAGGAGAAAGAGACCCAGTACTTC CASSLWGQEKETQYF
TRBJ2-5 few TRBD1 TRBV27 TGTGCCAGCCGCCACACAGGGGAAGAGACCCAGTACTTC CASRHTGEETQYF
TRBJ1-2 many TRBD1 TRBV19 TGTGCCAGTAGTATCCCCACAGGGGGCTATGGCTACACCTTC CASSIPTGGYGYTF
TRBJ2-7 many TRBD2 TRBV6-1 TGTGCCAGCAGGACTAGCGGGACCTACGAGCAGTACTTC CASRTSGTYEQYF
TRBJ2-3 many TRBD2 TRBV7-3 TGTGCCAGCAGCTTAACTAGCGGGGGAAGCACAGATACGCAGTATTTT CASSLTSGGSTDTQYF
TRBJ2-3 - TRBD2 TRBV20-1 TGCAGTGCTAGAGAGCTCCAAGCGGGAGGGAGCACAGATACGCAGTATTTT CSARELQAGGSTDTQYF
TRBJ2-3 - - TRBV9 TGTGCCAGCAGCGTAGAGGGCGTGCCTCAGGGGCCGCTCACAGATACGCAGTATTTT CASSVEGVPQGPLTDTQYF
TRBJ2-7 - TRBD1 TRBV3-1 TGTGCCAGCAGCCAAGATAGGGGACAGGGGCCCGACGAGCAGTACTTC CASSQDRGQGPDEQYF
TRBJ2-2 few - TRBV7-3 TGTGCCAGCAGCTTACCCGGCGGGGGGGAGCTGTTTTTT CASSLPGGGELFF
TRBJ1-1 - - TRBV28 TGTGCCAGCACCCGGTTCGCGCTAGGGGCTTTCTTT CASTRFALGAFF
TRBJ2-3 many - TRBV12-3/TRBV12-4 TGTGCCAGCAGTCCCGGCGGAAGCACAGATACGCAGTATTTT CASSPGGSTDTQYF
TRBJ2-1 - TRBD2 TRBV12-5 TGTGCTAGTGGTTTGGGGGGACTAGCGGCCAATGAGCAGTTCTTC CASGLGGLAANEQFF
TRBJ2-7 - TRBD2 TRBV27 TGTGCCGCGGGGGGGACTAGCGGGACCTCTCGGGCCTACGAGCAGTACTTC CAAGGTSGTSRAYEQYF
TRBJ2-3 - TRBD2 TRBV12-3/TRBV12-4 TGTGCCAGCAGTTTAAGTCTACTAGCGGGAGTCGCAGATACGCAGTATTTT CASSLSLLAGVADTQYF
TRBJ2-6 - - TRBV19 TGTGCCAGTAGTATTAGGAGGTCCTCTGGGGCCAACGTCCTGACTTTC CASSIRRSSGANVLTF
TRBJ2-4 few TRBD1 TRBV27 TGTGCCAGCAGTAACGACCTACAGGGGGCCAAAAACATTCAGTACTTC CASSNDLQGAKNIQYF
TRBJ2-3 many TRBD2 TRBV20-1 TGCAGTGCCGACTCCTCTAGCGGGAGAACAGATACGCAGTATTTT CSADSSSGRTDTQYF
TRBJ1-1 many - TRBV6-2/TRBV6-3 TGTGCCAGCAGTCTTGTCGTCTTTCCGGCGGGAGACGCTTTCTTT CASSLVVFPAGDAFF
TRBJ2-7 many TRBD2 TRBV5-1 TGCGCCAGCAGCACCCTGACTAGCGGGAGGGTCTACGAGCAGTACTTC CASSTLTSGRVYEQYF
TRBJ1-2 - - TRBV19 TGTGCCAGTAGTCAAGGCCATATGACGAACTATGGCTACACCTTC CASSQGHMTNYGYTF
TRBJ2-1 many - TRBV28 TGTGCCAGCACCACATACAATGAGCAGTTCTTC CASTTYNEQFF
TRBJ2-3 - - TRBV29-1 TGCAGCTATGTTTCGAGCACAGATACGCAGTATTTT CSYVSSTDTQYF
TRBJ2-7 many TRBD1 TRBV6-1 TGTGCCAGCAGTTACGGGACAGGGGCAAGATACGAGCAGTACTTC CASSYGTGARYEQYF
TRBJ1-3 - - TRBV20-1 TGCAGTGCTAGTAACCCCCAGGGGCTCTCTGGAAACACCATATATTTT CSASNPQGLSGNTIYF
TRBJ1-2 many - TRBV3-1 TGTGCCAGCAGCCAAAGGGGGTCTTTCGATGGCTACACCTTC CASSQRGSFDGYTF
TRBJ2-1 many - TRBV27 TGTGCCAGCAGTTTTACTCCCAGCTCCTACAATGAGCAGTTCTTC CASSFTPSSYNEQFF
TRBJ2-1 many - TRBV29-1 TGCAGCGTTGAGGGGGACCCCTCCCGGGCGTACAATGAGCAGTTCTTC CSVEGDPSRAYNEQFF
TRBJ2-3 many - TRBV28 TGTGCCAGCAGTTTCCTAAGGGAGGCAGGGACCACAGATACGCAGTATTTT CASSFLREAGTTDTQYF
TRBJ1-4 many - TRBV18 TGTGCCAGCTCACCACAAGTAAAGGGAAAACTGTTTTTT CASSPQVKGKLFF
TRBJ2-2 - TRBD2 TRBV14 TGTGCCAGCAGCCGCGCTAACCCGGGACTAGCGGGATCCGGGGAGCTGTTTTTT CASSRANPGLAGSGELFF
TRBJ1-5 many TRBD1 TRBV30 TGTGCCTGGAGTGCCGGGACAGGACTTCAGCATTTT CAWSAGTGLQHF
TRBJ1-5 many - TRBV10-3 TGTGCCATCAGTGAGGAGAGTAATCAGCCCCAGCATTTT CAISEESNQPQHF
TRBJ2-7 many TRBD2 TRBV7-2 TGTGCCAGCAGCTTAGCGCAGCGGGAGAAGGCCGAGCAGTACTTC CASSLAQREKAEQYF
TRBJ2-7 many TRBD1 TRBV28 TGTGCCAGCAGTTTGACAGGGGACTCCTACGAGCAGTACTTC CASSLTGDSYEQYF
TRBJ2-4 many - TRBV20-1 TGCAGTGCTAGAAGGGTGGCCAAAAACATTCAGTACTTC CSARRVAKNIQYF
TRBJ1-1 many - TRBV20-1 TGCAGTCCGTACAGGTGGGGCATGAACACTGAAGCTTTCTTT CSPYRWGMNTEAFF
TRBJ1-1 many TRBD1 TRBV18 TGTGCCAGCTCACCCAAACTTGGACAGGGTGGTGAAGCTTTCTTT CASSPKLGQGGEAFF
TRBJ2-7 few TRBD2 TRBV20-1 TGCAGTGCTAACGGGAGGTTAACCTACGAGCAGTACTTC CSANGRLTYEQYF
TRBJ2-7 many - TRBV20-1 TGCAGTGCTACCCCCCCCGACTCCTACGAGCAGTACTTC CSATPPDSYEQYF
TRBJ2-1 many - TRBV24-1 TGTGCCACCAGTGACCTGGACGGATACAATGAGCAGTTCTTC CATSDLDGYNEQFF
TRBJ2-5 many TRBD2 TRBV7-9 TGTGCCAGCAGCTTATATAGGGGAGGGGAGACCCAGTACTTC CASSLYRGGETQYF
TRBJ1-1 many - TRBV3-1 TGTGCCAGCAGCCAAGAACCCGCTGGAAGTGAAGCTTTCTTT CASSQEPAGSEAFF
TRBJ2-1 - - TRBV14 TGTGCCAGCAGCCAAGGTAGCGATCCTCTACCCTACAATGAGCAGTTCTTC CASSQGSDPLPYNEQFF
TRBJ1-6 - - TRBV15 TGTGCCACCAGCTCGGGGGACCGCGGGACTAATTCACCCCTCCACTTT CATSSGDRGTNSPLHF
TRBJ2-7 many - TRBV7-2 TGTGCCAGCAGTTATCAAGGGGGGGGATACGAGCAGTACTTC CASSYQGGGYEQYF
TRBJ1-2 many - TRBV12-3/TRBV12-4 TGTGCCAGCAGTTTTTCGGAAAATGGCGGCTACACCTTC CASSFSENGGYTF
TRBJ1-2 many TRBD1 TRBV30 TGTGCCTGGAGTTCACTAGACAGGGCGTATGGCTACACCTTC CAWSSLDRAYGYTF
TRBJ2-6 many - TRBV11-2 TGTGCCAGCAGCTTAACGGGGTGGGCGGGGGCCAACGTCCTGACTTTC CASSLTGWAGANVLTF
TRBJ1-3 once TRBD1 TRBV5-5 TGTGCCAGCAGCCGCGGGACAGGCTCTGGAAACACCATATATTTT CASSRGTGSGNTIYF